This note documents a single T cell receptor (beta chain) sequence. Its cognate antigen is unknown. The sample belongs to a study of cytomegalovirus exposure and HLA in healthy donors. Overall study findings and caveats: TCR beta V- and J-gene trimming, according to a later analysis, was linked to a missense DCLRE1C variant. Exclusion applied to some V segments, including TRBV6-2 and TRBV6-3, as they were indistinguishable.

This CDR3 has 17 residues. V shed 1 base and J 4 bases; nucleotides not matched to a gene: 10. In germline, CDR1 is LGHNA, CDR2 YSLEER. This PCR relied on a set of 60 Vbeta primers and 13 Jbeta primers. Only in-frame clones appear in the TCRdb table, and some are missing; sequencing was by immunoSEQ multiplex PCR. Among under 100,000 clones, roughly four fifths were seen once, and the ten largest hold roughly 8.8%. What was sequenced was PBMCs. This receptor was taken from a human donor in good health. The chain combines TRBV4-3 with TRBJ2-4; TRBD1 matches 7 bases. CDR3 sequence (DNA): TGCGCCAGCAGCCAAGGAGAGGGGACAGCCCTTAAAAACATTCAGTACTTC. As protein: CASSQGEGTALKNIQYF.